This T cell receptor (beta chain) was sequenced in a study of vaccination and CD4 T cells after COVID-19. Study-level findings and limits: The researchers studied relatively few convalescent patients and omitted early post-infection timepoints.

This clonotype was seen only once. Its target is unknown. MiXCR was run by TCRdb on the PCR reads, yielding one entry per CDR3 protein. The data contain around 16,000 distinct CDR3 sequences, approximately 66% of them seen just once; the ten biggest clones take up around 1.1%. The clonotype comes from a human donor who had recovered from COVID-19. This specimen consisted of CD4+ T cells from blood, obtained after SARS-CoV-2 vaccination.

This CDR3 is CSSDGTSSYNEQFF. CDR3 DNA: TGCAGTTCCGACGGGACAAGCTCCTACAATGAGCAGTTCTTC. This chain connects TRBV20-1 to TRBJ2-1; TRBD1 is a possible D gene (6 bases). The ends were cut back, 8 bases at V and 0 bases at J, with 14 bases in the middle. Germline V gene lookup returns CDR1 DFQATT and CDR2 SNEGSKA (reference sequence). CDR3 length: 14 amino acids.